Listed here are 9 T cell receptor beta chains from one sample, sequenced in a study of Graves' ophthalmopathy and Graves' hyperthyroidism. Amplification from RNA transcripts yielded the TCR beta CDR3 regions. RT-PCR with HTBI primers came first, then second-round multiplex PCR. One entry per CDR3 protein, called by TCRdb with MiXCR from the multiplex PCR reads. The sample records some 750,000 distinct CDR3 sequences, roughly two fifths being singletons. Sequencing used peripheral blood. The receptors were gathered from an adult man with Graves' ophthalmopathy.

This clonotype was counted between two and nine times. The chain combines TRBV10-1 with TRBJ1-6, with D perhaps matching TRBD1 (5 bases). The germline gives CDR1 WNHNN, CDR2 SYGVQD (reference sequence). CDR3 length: 19 amino acids. V was pared by 6 bases and J by 0 bases, with 21 bases between. In nucleotides, the CDR3 is TGCGCCAGCAGGGGTAGGGACGCAGCCTCCAGCTCCTATAATTCACCCCTCCACTTT. Its translation is CASRGRDAASSSYNSPLHF.

This clonotype was picked up one time. The junction departs from germline at one end; a sequencing error may be responsible. The chain combines TRBV10-2 with TRBJ1-1; D remains unclear. This CDR3 is built from 13 residues. CDR1 and CDR2 from the germline V gene are WSHSY and SAAADI. The CDR3 loop reads CASSEAGHTEASF. The CDR3 DNA is TGTGCCAGCAGTGAAGCAGGTCACACTGAAGCTTCCTTT.

Many counts were recorded for this clonotype. This rearrangement joins TRBV29-1 to TRBJ2-5, with D possibly being TRBD1 (6 bases). This CDR3 has 12 amino acids. The ends were cut back, 4 bases at V and 4 bases at J, with 10 bases in the middle. Germline CDR1 is SQVTM and CDR2 is ANQGSEA. The CDR3 DNA reads TGCAGCGTTGCCACAGGGACAGAGACCCAGTACTTC. This encodes CSVATGTETQYF.

This clonotype was observed at least ten times. The rearrangement uses TRBV11-2 and TRBJ2-5; either TRBD1 or TRBD2 may supply D (5 bases each). Germline assignment: CDR1 SGHAT and CDR2 FQNNGV. The CDR3 has 15 amino acids. The V gene lost 7 bases and the J gene lost 3 bases, with 18 bases spanning the gap. CDR3 nucleotide sequence: TGTGCCAGCATGGTCAGATTGGGACCAGAAGAGACCCAGTACTTC. It codes for CASMVRLGPEETQYF.

This rearrangement joins TRBV10-2 to TRBJ1-5; weak D call: TRBD1 (5 bases). Per germline, CDR1 WSHSY and CDR2 SAAADI. Trimming stripped 0 bases from V and 4 bases from J, with 10 bases between. The CDR3 totals 15 residues. DNA of the CDR3: TGCGCCAGCAGTGAGTCGGGGGGAATTAATCAGCCCCAGCATTTT. This gives the protein CASSESGGINQPQHF.

The rearrangement uses TRBV2 and TRBJ2-7, with D perhaps TRBD2 (6 bases). The CDR3 loop spans 15 amino acids. Germline V CDR1 and CDR2: SNHLY, FYNNEI. V was trimmed by 5 bases and J by 0 bases, leaving 14 bases between them. The CDR3: CASSYLFGSSYEQYF. CDR3 DNA sequence: TGTGCCAGCAGTTACCTCTTCGGGAGCTCCTACGAGCAGTACTTC.

This clonotype has ten or more counts. This sequence joins TRBV2 and TRBJ1-1, with D unclear. Germline V gives CDR1 SNHLY, CDR2 FYNNEI. The CDR3 contains 14 residues. Trimming took 3 bases from V and 0 from J, leaving 8 bases between them. The CDR3 nucleotides read TGTGCCAGCAGTGATCGGCGTTTGAACACTGAAGCTTTCTTT. It codes for CASSDRRLNTEAFF.

This clonotype was detected once. This chain joins TRBV11-2 and TRBJ2-5; maybe TRBD2 (6 bases). CDR1 is SGHAT and CDR2 is FQNNGV in the germline V gene. The CDR3 consists of 15 residues. V gave up 5 bases and J gave up 7 bases, with 20 bases separating them. The DNA of the CDR3 is TGTGCCAGCAGCCAAGAAGTAGGCCTCGGGGGGACCCAGTACTTC. The encoded protein is CASSQEVGLGGTQYF.

The chain carries TRBV6-1 and TRBJ1-2; the D gene is possibly TRBD1 (6 bases). This CDR3 region has 14 residues. The V end was cut by 6 bases, the J end by 4 bases, with 15 bases between. Germline CDR1 MNHNS, CDR2 SASEGT. The chain's CDR3 is CASSRGGTLYGYTF. The CDR3 region has the DNA TGTGCCAGCAGCAGGGGAGGAACTCTCTATGGCTACACCTTC.